This T cell receptor beta chain was captured in a study of blood T cell repertoires in COVID-19. Per the original data handling: Reference gene primer amplification in the assay estimated nucleated cell counts. Data came from immunoSEQ multiplex PCR; TCRdb stores just in-frame clones and leaves some out. The V and J calls and clone size are taken from that table; D and trimming were inferred from the DNA. The profile shows approximately 72,000 clones, more than 70% of them singletons. The CDR3 spans 15 residues. V lost 0 bases to trimming and J lost 8 bases; unmatched junction nucleotides: 7. In germline, CDR1 is SGHRS, CDR2 YFSETQ.

The source is a woman older than 75 with active or convalescent COVID-19. This rearrangement joins TRBV5-1 to TRBJ1-4; TRBD1 matches 7 bases. Sequenced material: peripheral blood. CDR3 region: CASSLAYRGREKLFF. The CDR3 DNA reads TGCGCCAGCAGCTTGGCCTACAGGGGACGAGAAAAACTGTTTTTT.